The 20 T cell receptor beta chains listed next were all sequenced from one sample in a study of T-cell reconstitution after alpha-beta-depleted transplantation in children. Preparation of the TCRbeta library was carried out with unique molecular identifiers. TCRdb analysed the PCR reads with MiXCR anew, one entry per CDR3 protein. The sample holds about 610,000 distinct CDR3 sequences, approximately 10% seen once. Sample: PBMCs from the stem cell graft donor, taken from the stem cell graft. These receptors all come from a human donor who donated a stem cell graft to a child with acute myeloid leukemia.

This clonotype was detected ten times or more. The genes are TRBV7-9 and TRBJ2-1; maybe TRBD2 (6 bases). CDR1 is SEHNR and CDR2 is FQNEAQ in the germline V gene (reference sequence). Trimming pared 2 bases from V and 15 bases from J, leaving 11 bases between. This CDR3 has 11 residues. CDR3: CASSLIGRMFF. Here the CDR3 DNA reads TGTGCCAGCAGCTTAATTGGGAGGATGTTCTTC.

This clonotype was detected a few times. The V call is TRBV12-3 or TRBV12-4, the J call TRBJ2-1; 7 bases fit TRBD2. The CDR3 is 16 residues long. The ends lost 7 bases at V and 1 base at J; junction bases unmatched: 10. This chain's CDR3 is CASNTLRTRSYNEQFF. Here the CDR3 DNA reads TGTGCCAGCAATACCCTTAGGACTAGGTCCTACAATGAGCAGTTCTTC.

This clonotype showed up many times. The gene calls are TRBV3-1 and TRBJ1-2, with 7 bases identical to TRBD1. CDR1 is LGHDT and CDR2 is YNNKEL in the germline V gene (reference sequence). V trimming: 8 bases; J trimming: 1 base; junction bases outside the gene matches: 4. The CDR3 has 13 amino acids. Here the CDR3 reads CASGGGGNYGYTF. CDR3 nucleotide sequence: TGTGCCAGCGGAGGGGGCGGTAACTATGGCTACACCTTC.

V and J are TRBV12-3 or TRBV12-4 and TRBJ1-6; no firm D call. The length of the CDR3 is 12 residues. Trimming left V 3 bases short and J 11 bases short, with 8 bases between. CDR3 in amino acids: CASSFGTPPLHF. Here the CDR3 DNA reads TGTGCCAGCAGTTTCGGCACCCCACCCCTCCACTTT.

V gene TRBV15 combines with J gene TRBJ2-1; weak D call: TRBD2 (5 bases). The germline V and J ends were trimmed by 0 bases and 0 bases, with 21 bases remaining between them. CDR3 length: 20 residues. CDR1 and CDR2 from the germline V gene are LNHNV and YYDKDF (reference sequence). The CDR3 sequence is CATSRDLFEGSGRSYNEQFF. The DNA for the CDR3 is TGTGCCACCAGCAGAGATCTTTTTGAGGGAAGCGGACGCTCCTACAATGAGCAGTTCTTC. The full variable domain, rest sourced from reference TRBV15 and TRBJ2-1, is DAMVIQNPRYQVTQFGKPVTLSCSQTLNHNVMYWYQQKSSQAPKLLFHYYDKDFNNEADTPDNFQSRRPNTSFCFLDIRSPGLGDTAMYLCATSRDLFEGSGRSYNEQFFGPGTRLTVL.

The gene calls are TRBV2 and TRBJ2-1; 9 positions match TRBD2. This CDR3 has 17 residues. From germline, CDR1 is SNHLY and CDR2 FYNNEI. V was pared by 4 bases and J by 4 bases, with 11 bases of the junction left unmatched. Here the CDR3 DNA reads TGTGCCAGCAGTGGGATAGGAGGGACTAGCCGTTACAATGAGCAGTTCTTC. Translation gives CASSGIGGTSRYNEQFF.

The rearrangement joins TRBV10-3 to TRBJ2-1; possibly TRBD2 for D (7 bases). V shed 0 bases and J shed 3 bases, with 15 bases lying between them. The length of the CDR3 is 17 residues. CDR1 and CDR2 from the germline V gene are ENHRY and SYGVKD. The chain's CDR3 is CAISESKGGGVYNEQFF. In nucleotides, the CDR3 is TGTGCCATCAGTGAGTCGAAAGGAGGGGGGGTCTACAATGAGCAGTTCTTC.

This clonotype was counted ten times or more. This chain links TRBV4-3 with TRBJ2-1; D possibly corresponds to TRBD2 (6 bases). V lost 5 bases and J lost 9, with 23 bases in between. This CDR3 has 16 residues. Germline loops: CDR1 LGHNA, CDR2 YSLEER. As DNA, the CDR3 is TGCGCCAGCAGCTTCCCTCCGGGACTGCCCCCATCTGAGCAGTTCTTC. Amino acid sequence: CASSFPPGLPPSEQFF.

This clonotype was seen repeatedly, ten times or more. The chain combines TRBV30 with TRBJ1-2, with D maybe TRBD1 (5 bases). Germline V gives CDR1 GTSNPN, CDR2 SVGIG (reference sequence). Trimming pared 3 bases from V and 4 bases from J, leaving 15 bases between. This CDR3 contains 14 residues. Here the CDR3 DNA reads TGTGCCTGGAGACCCCCCCCAGGGTTCTATGGCTACACCTTC. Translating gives CAWRPPPGFYGYTF. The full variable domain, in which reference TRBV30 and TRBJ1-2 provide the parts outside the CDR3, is SQTIHQWPATLVQPVGSPLSLECTVEGTSNPNLYWYRQAAGRGLQLLFYSVGIGQISSEVPQNLSASRPQDRQFILSSKKLLLSDSGFYLCAWRPPPGFYGYTFGSGTRLTVV.

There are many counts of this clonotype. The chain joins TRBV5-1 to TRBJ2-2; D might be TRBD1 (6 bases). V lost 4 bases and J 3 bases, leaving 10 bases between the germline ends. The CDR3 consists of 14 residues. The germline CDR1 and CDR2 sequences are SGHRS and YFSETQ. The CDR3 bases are TGCGCCAGCAGCAAATACAGGGACACCGGGGAGCTGTTTTTT. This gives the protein CASSKYRDTGELFF.

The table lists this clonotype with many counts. For the CDR3, the DNA is TGCAGTGCTAGAGATCTCAAGCGGGGCTCCTACAATGAGCAGTTCTTC. The encoded protein is CSARDLKRGSYNEQFF. The J gene is TRBJ2-1, the V gene TRBV20-1, with TRBD2 identical over 7 bases. The germline V gene has CDR1 DFQATT and CDR2 SNEGSKA (reference sequence). Trimming took 0 bases from V and 0 from J; bases not matched to a gene: 5. The length of the CDR3 is 16 residues.

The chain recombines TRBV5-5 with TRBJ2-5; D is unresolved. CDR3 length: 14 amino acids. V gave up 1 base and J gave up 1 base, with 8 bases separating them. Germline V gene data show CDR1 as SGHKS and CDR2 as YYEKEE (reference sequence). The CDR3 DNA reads TGTGCCAGCAGCTTGCCGAGCGTCCAAGAGACCCAGTACTTC. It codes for CASSLPSVQETQYF.

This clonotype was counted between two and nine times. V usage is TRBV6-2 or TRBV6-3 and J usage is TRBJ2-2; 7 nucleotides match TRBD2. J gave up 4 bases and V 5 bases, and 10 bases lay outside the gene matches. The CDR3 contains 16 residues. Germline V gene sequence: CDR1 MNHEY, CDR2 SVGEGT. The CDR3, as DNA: TGTGCCAGCAGTGGTCCGGGCGGGAGAGGCACCGGGGAGCTGTTTTTT. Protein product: CASSGPGGRGTGELFF.

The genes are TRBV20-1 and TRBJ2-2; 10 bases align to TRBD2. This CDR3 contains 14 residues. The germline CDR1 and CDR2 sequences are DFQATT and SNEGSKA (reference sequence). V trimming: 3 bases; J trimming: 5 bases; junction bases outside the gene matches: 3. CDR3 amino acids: CSARFSGRTGELFF. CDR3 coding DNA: TGCAGTGCTAGGTTTAGCGGGAGGACCGGGGAGCTGTTTTTT.

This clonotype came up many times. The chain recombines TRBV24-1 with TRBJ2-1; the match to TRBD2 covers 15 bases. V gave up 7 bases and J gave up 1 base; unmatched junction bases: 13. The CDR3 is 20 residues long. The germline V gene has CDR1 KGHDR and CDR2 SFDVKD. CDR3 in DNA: TGTGCCACCAGCCCCCGTCCGGGACTAGCGGGAGGAGGGTCCTACAATGAGCAGTTCTTC. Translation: CATSPRPGLAGGGSYNEQFF.

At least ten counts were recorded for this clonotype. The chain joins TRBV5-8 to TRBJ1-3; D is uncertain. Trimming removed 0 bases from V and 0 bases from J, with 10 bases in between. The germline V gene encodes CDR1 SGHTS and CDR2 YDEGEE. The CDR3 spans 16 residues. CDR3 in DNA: TGTGCCAGCAGCTTGGACGGAACCTTCTCTGGAAACACCATATATTTT. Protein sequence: CASSLDGTFSGNTIYF.

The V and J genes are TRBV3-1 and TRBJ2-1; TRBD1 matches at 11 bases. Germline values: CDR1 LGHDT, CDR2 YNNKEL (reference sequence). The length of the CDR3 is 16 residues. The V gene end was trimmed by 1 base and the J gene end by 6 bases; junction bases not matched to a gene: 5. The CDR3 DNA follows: TGTGCCAGCAGCCAAGTCGGGACAGGGGGATCCAATGAGCAGTTCTTC. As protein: CASSQVGTGGSNEQFF.

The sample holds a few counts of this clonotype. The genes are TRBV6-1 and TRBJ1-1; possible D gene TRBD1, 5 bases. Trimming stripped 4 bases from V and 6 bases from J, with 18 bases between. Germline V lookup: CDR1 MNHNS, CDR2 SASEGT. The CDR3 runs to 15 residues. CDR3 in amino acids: CASSGRGSPGAEAFF. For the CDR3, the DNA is TGTGCCAGCAGTGGAAGAGGGTCGCCGGGGGCTGAAGCTTTCTTT.

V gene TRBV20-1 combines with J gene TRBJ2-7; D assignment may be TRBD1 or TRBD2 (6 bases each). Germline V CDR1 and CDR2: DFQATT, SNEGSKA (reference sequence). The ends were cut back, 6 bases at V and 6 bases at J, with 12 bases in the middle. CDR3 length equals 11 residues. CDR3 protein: CSAAWGAEQYF. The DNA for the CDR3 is TGCAGTGCCGCTTGGGGGGCCGAGCAGTACTTC.

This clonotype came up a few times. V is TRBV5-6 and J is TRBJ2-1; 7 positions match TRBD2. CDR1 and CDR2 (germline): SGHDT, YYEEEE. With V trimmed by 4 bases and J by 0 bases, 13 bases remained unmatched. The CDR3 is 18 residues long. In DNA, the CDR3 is TGTGCCAGCAGCCCGCCCCCACTGCGCGGGAGCTCCTACAATGAGCAGTTCTTC. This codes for CASSPPPLRGSSYNEQFF.